This T cell receptor (beta chain) is from a study of identical twins. Germline V gene data show CDR1 as MNHEY and CDR2 as SMNVEV (reference sequence). V lost 10 bases, J lost 6 bases, and 6 bases stayed unmatched. This CDR3 comprises 12 residues. TCRdb re-derived calls from the 5' RACE reads in MiXCR, one entry per CDR3 protein. The repertoire has under 400,000 distinct CDR3 sequences, about 10% of them found once; the top ten carry about 8.1%. This clonotype was recorded a few times. The source of this sequence is a woman aged 50 to 60 in good health. This chain uses TRBV27 with TRBJ2-1, with 7 bases identical to TRBD1. Material: naive T cells sorted from blood. The CDR3: CATASGGNEQFF. The CDR3 coding sequence is TGTGCCACCGCCTCAGGGGGCAATGAGCAGTTCTTC.